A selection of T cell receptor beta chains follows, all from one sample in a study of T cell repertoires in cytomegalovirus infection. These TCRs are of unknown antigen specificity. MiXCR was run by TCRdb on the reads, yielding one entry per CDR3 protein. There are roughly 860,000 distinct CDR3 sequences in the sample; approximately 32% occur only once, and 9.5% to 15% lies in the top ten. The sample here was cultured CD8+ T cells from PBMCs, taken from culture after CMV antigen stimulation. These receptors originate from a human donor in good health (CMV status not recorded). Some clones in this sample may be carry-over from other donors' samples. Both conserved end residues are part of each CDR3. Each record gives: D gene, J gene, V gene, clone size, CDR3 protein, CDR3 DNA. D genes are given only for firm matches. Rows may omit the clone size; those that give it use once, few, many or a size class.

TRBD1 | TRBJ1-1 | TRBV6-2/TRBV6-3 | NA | CASSYIQGATEAFF | TGTGCCAGCAGTTACATTCAGGGGGCCACTGAAGCTTTCTTT
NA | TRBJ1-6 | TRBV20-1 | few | CSAIRTEGLSPLHF | TGCAGTGCTATCCGAACCGAGGGTCTGTCCCCCCTCCACTTT
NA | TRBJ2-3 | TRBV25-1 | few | CASSPWRSRDDTDTQYF | TGTGCCAGCAGTCCCTGGAGGAGCAGGGACGACACAGATACGCAGTATTTT
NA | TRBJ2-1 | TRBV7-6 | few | CASSRRGGQYNEQFF | TGTGCCAGCAGCCGGAGGGGGGGCCAATACAATGAGCAGTTCTTC
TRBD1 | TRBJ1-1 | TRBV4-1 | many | CASSEGQLWNTEAFF | TGCGCCAGCAGCGAGGGACAGCTATGGAACACTGAAGCTTTCTTT
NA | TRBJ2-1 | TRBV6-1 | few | CASIPFGSSYNEQFF | TGTGCCAGCATCCCCTTCGGCAGCTCCTACAATGAGCAGTTCTTC
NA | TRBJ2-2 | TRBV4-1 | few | CASSLRDFLDTGELFF | TGCGCCAGCAGCCTTAGGGATTTCCTGGACACCGGGGAGCTGTTTTTT
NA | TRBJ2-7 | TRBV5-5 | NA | CASTPDLSEIYDYEQYF | TGTGCCAGCACTCCGGATCTGAGTGAGATTTATGACTACGAGCAGTACTTC
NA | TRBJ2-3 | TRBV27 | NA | CASSLMVGSSLSTDTQYF | TGTGCCAGCAGTTTAATGGTCGGGTCCTCTCTAAGCACAGATACGCAGTATTTT
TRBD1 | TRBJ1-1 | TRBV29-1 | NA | CSAWTGFAEAFF | TGCAGCGCCTGGACAGGGTTCGCTGAAGCTTTCTTT
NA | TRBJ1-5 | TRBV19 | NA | CASRLSGNSNQPQHF | TGTGCCAGTAGGCTTTCGGGAAATAGCAATCAGCCCCAGCATTTT
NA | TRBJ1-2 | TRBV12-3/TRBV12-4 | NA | CASISRDGPYGYTF | TGTGCCAGCATCAGCCGGGACGGACCTTATGGCTACACCTTC
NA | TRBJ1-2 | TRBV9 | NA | CASEGRANYGYTF | TGTGCCAGCGAGGGTAGGGCAAACTATGGCTACACCTTC
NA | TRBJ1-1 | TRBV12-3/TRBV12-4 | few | CASSFPGREAFF | TGTGCCAGCAGTTTTCCTGGAAGAGAAGCTTTCTTT
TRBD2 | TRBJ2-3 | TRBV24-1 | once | CATSGPGGSVTDTQYF | TGTGCCACCAGTGGTCCGGGAGGAAGTGTCACAGATACGCAGTATTTT
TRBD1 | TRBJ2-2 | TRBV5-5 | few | CASSLEPRGYAGELFF | TGTGCCAGCAGCTTGGAGCCCAGGGGGTACGCCGGGGAGCTGTTTTTT
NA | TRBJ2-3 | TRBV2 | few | CASSVLGTDTQYF | TGTGCCAGCAGTGTATTAGGCACAGATACGCAGTATTTT
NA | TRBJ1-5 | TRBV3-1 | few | CASSQDSWVSQPQHF | TGTGCCAGCAGCCAGGACAGTTGGGTCAGTCAGCCCCAGCATTTT